The next 6 T cell receptor beta chains were all read from a single sample in a study of shared clonotypes between healthy human individuals. Using immunoSEQ multiplex PCR, the repertoire was profiled, and TCRdb retains in-frame clones only, with some absent. The profile shows around 2,000,000 clones, about 95% of them singletons. Sequenced: naive CD4+ T cells sorted from blood. The subset here: CD45RA+ positively selected. The receptors originated from a man aged 18-30 years in good health.

The V and J genes are TRBV9 and TRBJ2-4; D gene uncertain. Trimming took off 0 bases at V and 8 bases at J, with 9 bases between the two ends. The CDR3 is made up of 13 amino acids. The V gene's germline CDR1 is SGDLS and CDR2 YYNGEE. The CDR3 here is CASSVEGGDIQYF. The CDR3 bases are TGTGCCAGCAGCGTAGAGGGTGGGGACATTCAGTACTTC.

The rearrangement links TRBV28 to TRBJ1-4; D remains ambiguous. Trimming stripped 4 bases from V and 8 bases from J, with 14 bases between. Germline V gene sequence: CDR1 MDHEN, CDR2 SYDVKM. There are 14 residues in the CDR3. In DNA, the CDR3 is TGTGCCAGCAGTTCCGGGGAGTTATTGGAAAAACTGTTTTTT. It is translated as CASSSGELLEKLFF.

The chain uses TRBV7-2 and TRBJ2-7, with 12 bases matching TRBD2. The CDR3 consists of 18 residues. CDR1 and CDR2 from the germline V gene are SGHTA and FQGNSA. V shed 3 bases, J shed 9 bases, and the junction held 18 bases outside the gene matches. CDR3: CASSFRTSGVLSATGQYF. The CDR3 DNA is TGTGCCAGCAGCTTTAGGACTAGCGGGGTCCTCTCCGCTACGGGGCAGTACTTC.

This rearrangement joins TRBV5-4 to TRBJ2-7; 11 bases are shared with TRBD1. V lost 3 bases, J lost 3 bases, and 5 bases stayed unmatched. This CDR3 contains 15 residues. From germline, CDR1 is SGHNT and CDR2 YYREEE (reference sequence). Here the CDR3 reads CASSWTGGAIYEQYF. The DNA of the CDR3 is TGTGCCAGCAGCTGGACAGGGGGCGCGATCTACGAGCAGTACTTC.

J is TRBJ2-3 and V is TRBV7-9; D is perhaps TRBD1 (5 bases). The CDR3 sequence is 16 residues long. Germline loops: CDR1 SEHNR, CDR2 FQNEAQ (reference sequence). V shed 5 bases and J shed 4 bases, with 19 bases lying between them. DNA for the CDR3: TGTGCCAGCAGCACCCCCCCGGTAGGGGCCTCAGATACGCAGTATTTT. Amino acids: CASSTPPVGASDTQYF.

This chain joins TRBV7-9 and TRBJ1-1; 8 bases line up with TRBD1. The V segment lost 8 bases and the J segment 6 bases; nucleotides outside the gene matches: 2. From germline, CDR1 is SEHNR and CDR2 FQNEAQ (reference sequence). The CDR3 is 11 amino acids. The CDR3 spells CASQTGAEAFF. For the CDR3, the DNA is TGTGCCAGCCAGACAGGGGCTGAAGCTTTCTTT.